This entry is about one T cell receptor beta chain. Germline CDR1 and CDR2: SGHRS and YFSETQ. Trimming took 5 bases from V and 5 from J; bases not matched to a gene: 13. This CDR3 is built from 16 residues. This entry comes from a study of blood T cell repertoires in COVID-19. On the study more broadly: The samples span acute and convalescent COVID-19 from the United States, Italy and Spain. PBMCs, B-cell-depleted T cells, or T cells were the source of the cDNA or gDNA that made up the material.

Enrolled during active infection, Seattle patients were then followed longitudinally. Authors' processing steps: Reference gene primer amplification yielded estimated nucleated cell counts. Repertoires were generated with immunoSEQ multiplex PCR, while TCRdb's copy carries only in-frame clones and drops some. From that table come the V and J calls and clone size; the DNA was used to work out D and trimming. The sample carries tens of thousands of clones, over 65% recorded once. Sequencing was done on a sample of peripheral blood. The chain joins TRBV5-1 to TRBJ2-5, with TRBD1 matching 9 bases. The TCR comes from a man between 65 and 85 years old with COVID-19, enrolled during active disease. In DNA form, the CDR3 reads TGCGCCAGCAGTTTTACCGGGACAGGGATTTTGGAGACCCAGTACTTC. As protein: CASSFTGTGILETQYF.